Each of the 8 T cell receptor beta chains below was sequenced from the same sample in a study of tumor-infiltrating lymphocytes in primary liver carcinoma. The researchers obtained blood RNA from unsorted whole blood and also extracted germline DNA. Researchers generated TCR beta cDNA from about 500 ng of total RNA, relying on a constant-region primer. Three nested multiplex PCR rounds, a slightly modified ARM-PCR method, built the TCR beta libraries. Forward primers for TRBV1-TRBV30 and a C-beta reverse primer served the first two PCR rounds, at roughly 10 cycles each. TCRdb called the multiplex PCR reads again in MiXCR, with one record for every CDR3 protein. Found here are about 310,000 distinct CDR3 sequences, 65% of them singletons; the top ten hold approximately 9%. Sequencing was carried out using peripheral blood. The origin of the receptors is a man in his forties with primary liver carcinoma and hepatitis B virus infection.

As to this clonotype: This clone may be a read error of a much larger clone one base away. The V gene is TRBV6-1, the J gene TRBJ1-5, with TRBD1 as a possible D gene (6 bases). The CDR3 has 14 residues. V shed 2 bases and J shed 7 bases, with 12 bases lying between them. The germline gives CDR1 MNHNS, CDR2 SASEGT. The CDR3 DNA reads TGTGCCAGCAGTGAACGGGGGGCTGGACAGCCCCAGCATTTT. Translation: CASSERGAGQPQHF.

Concerning this clonotype itself: This could be a read error, since a much larger clone is one nucleotide away. The chain combines TRBV10-3 with TRBJ2-1, with 15 bases matching TRBD2. The CDR3 sequence is 15 residues long. V lost 4 bases and J lost 9; bases outside the gene matches: 4. Germline CDR1 and CDR2: ENHRY and SYGVKD. The CDR3 DNA reads TGTGCCATCAGTGTTGGACTAGCGGGAGGGAGTGAGCAGTTCTTC. Translating it yields CAISVGLAGGSEQFF.

Concerning this clonotype itself: This clone may be a read error of a much larger clone one base away. The rearrangement links TRBV6-5 to TRBJ2-1; TRBD1 matches 9 bases. The CDR3 extends over 12 amino acids. The V gene's germline CDR1 is MNHEY and CDR2 SVGAGI. The CDR3 region is CAGSSPGQGKFF. The CDR3, as DNA: TGTGCCGGCAGTTCTCCGGGACAGGGAAAGTTCTTC.

A word on this clonotype: Germline and junction disagree at one end, which may indicate a read error. This chain joins TRBV12-3 or TRBV12-4 and TRBJ1-1, with D possibly being TRBD1 (6 bases). The CDR3 has 17 amino acids. CDR3 in amino acids: CGSSSDRTTRMNTEAFF. As DNA, the CDR3 is TGTGGCAGCAGTTCCGACAGGACAACCCGAATGAACACTGAAGCTTTCTTT.

To note about this clonotype: This sequence may be a read error, since a much larger clone differs from it by one base. This rearrangement joins TRBV6-1 to TRBJ2-3; either TRBD1 or TRBD2 may fit D (5 bases each). This CDR3 has 17 amino acids. Germline V gives CDR1 MNHNS, CDR2 SASEGT. V was pared by 0 bases and J by 2 bases, with 15 bases between. The CDR3 reads CASSEAVGGRTTDTQYF. The DNA for the CDR3 is TGTGCCAGCAGTGAAGCGGTTGGGGGTCGGACCACAGATACGCAGTATTTT.

On this clonotype itself: Given a much more abundant clone one base away, this may be a read error. The rearrangement uses TRBV10-3 and TRBJ2-7; 10 bases map to TRBD2. The CDR3 covers 14 residues. Germline loops: CDR1 ENHRY, CDR2 SYGVKD. The CDR3 is CAIRSGRESYDQYF. The CDR3 coding sequence is TGTGCCATCAGGAGCGGGAGGGAATCCTACGACCAGTACTTC.

Of note for this clonotype: With a much larger clone just one base away, this may be a read error. This chain joins TRBV29-1 and TRBJ2-1; 9 bases line up with TRBD2. V lost 4 bases, J lost 8 bases, and 12 bases stayed unmatched. The germline V gene encodes CDR1 SQVTM and CDR2 ANQGSEA. This CDR3 spans 15 amino acids. DNA for the CDR3: TGCAGCGTTGGGGGTACAGCGCGGGAGGGCTATGAGCAGTTCTTC. Translated: CSVGGTAREGYEQFF.

On this clonotype: A clone one base away is much larger, so this may be a read error. The chain couples TRBV29-1 to TRBJ1-1; D gene uncertain. V was shortened by 3 bases and J by 5 bases, with 10 bases between the two germline ends. CDR3 length: 12 amino acids. The germline gives CDR1 SQVTM, CDR2 ANQGSEA. For the CDR3, the DNA is TGCAGCGTTGAGTTAGTTGGAACTGAAGCTTTCTTT. This translates into CSVELVGTEAFF.